The 30 T cell receptor beta chains presented below share a single source sample, sequenced in a study of T-cell reconstitution after alpha-beta-depleted transplantation in children. Unique molecular identifiers were built into the TCRbeta library. TCRdb processed the PCR reads anew with MiXCR; each CDR3 protein has one entry. The sample lists some 490,000 distinct CDR3 sequences; under 15% were seen once. Sequenced material: PBMCs from the stem cell graft donor, taken from the stem cell graft. These receptors were taken from a human donor who donated a stem cell graft to a child with combined immunodeficiency.

This rearrangement joins TRBV28 to TRBJ2-7; D may be TRBD2 (6 bases). V lost 2 bases, J lost 6 bases, and 14 bases lay in between. Looked up from germline, CDR1 is MDHEN and CDR2 is SYDVKM. The CDR3 extends over 14 amino acids. The CDR3 nucleotides are TGTGCCAGCAGTTTACAAGGGACTGCCGCCGAGCAGTACTTC. Its translation is CASSLQGTAAEQYF.

In this sample, this clonotype turned up many times. This rearrangement joins TRBV5-1 to TRBJ2-7; maybe TRBD2 (7 bases). Germline V gene data show CDR1 as SGHRS and CDR2 as YFSETQ. CDR3 length: 16 amino acids. V lost 1 base, J lost 6 bases, and 20 bases lay in between. The CDR3 protein is CASSLTGGESTGEQYF. The DNA for the CDR3 is TGCGCCAGCAGCTTGACGGGGGGCGAATCTACGGGCGAGCAGTACTTC.

This clonotype was counted only a few times. The chain uses TRBV7-3 and TRBJ2-2; 11 bases line up with TRBD2. Germline CDR1 is SGHTA and CDR2 is FQGTGA. This CDR3 contains 17 residues. V lost 5 bases and J lost 2; bases outside the gene matches: 7. The CDR3 region is CASSPGLAAINTGELFF. The CDR3 DNA is TGTGCCAGCAGCCCGGGACTAGCGGCAATAAACACCGGGGAGCTGTTTTTT.

The chain employs TRBV6-1 and TRBJ2-7, with 12 bases identical to TRBD1. V shed 7 bases and J 6 bases; nucleotides not matched to a gene: 7. Looked up from germline, CDR1 is MNHNS and CDR2 is SASEGT. This CDR3 has 14 residues. For the CDR3, the DNA is TGTGCCAGCACCACGGGACAGGGGGCCCGCGAGCAGTACTTC. Protein: CASTTGQGAREQYF.

J is TRBJ2-1 and V is TRBV6-5; TRBD2 aligns across 10 bases. The length of the CDR3 is 15 residues. After removal of 8 bases from V and 0 bases from J, the junction contained 4 bases not matched to a gene. Germline V CDR1 and CDR2: MNHEY, SVGAGI. The CDR3 DNA reads TGTGCCAGCCATAGCGGGGGGAGCTCCTACAATGAGCAGTTCTTC. Protein: CASHSGGSSYNEQFF.

This clonotype was detected ten times or more. The chain uses TRBV20-1 and TRBJ2-7; tentatively, D is TRBD1 (5 bases). The CDR3 is 12 residues long. V was cut by 3 bases and J by 2 bases, with 8 bases left in between. Germline V gene data show CDR1 as DFQATT and CDR2 as SNEGSKA (reference sequence). The CDR3 sequence is CSASPGTYEQYF. CDR3 nucleotide sequence: TGCAGTGCTAGTCCAGGGACCTACGAGCAGTACTTC.

At least ten counts were recorded for this clonotype. The V and J genes are TRBV11-1 and TRBJ2-1; 9 bases line up with TRBD2. The CDR3 covers 16 residues. The germline V gene has CDR1 SGHAT and CDR2 FQDESV (reference sequence). Losses at the gene ends were 5 bases for V and 4 bases for J; bases not matched to a gene: 9. CDR3: CASSGEGTSSYNEQFF. Written as DNA, the CDR3 is TGTGCCAGCAGCGGCGAGGGGACTAGCAGTTACAATGAGCAGTTCTTC.

The table lists this clonotype with a few counts. V usage is TRBV6-5 and J usage is TRBJ2-7, with D possibly matching TRBD1 (5 bases). The CDR3 runs to 12 residues. The germline CDR1 and CDR2 sequences are MNHEY and SVGAGI. Trimming cost V 5 bases and J 6 bases, with 11 bases left between them. In DNA form, the CDR3 reads TGTGCCAGCAGTCAACCAGGGTTCGAGCAGTACTTC. This sequence encodes CASSQPGFEQYF.

In its sample, this clonotype was seen many times. The V gene is TRBV5-6, the J gene TRBJ2-2, with D unclear. V lost 0 bases and J 3 bases, leaving 3 bases between the germline ends. The germline V gene has CDR1 SGHDT and CDR2 YYEEEE. The CDR3 spans 13 residues. CDR3: CASSLDYTGELFF. CDR3 coding DNA: TGTGCCAGCAGCTTGGACTACACCGGGGAGCTGTTTTTT.

This clonotype was detected a few times. This chain connects TRBV7-9 to TRBJ2-1; a weak D match, TRBD1 (5 bases). Trimming took off 1 base at V and 8 bases at J, with 15 bases between the two ends. The CDR3 is 15 amino acids. The germline CDR1 and CDR2 sequences are SEHNR and FQNEAQ (reference sequence). CDR3 in DNA: TGTGCCAGCAGCTTAGAGGGGCTTCCACGAGATGAGCAGTTCTTC. Translation: CASSLEGLPRDEQFF. The full variable domain, with the rest looked up from reference TRBV7-9 and TRBJ2-1, is DTGVSQNPRHKITKRGQNVTFRCDPISEHNRLYWYRQTLGQGPEFLTYFQNEAQLEKSRLLSDRFSAERPKGSFSTLEIQRTEQGDSAMYLCASSLEGLPRDEQFFGPGTRLTVL.

The count of this clonotype is one. The chain has TRBV20-1 and TRBJ2-7, with a possible D match to TRBD2 (5 bases). CDR3 length: 14 amino acids. The V gene lost 0 bases and the J gene lost 4 bases, with 13 bases spanning the gap. Germline-derived CDR1 and CDR2 are DFQATT and SNEGSKA (reference sequence). In DNA, the CDR3 is TGCAGTGCTAGAGATTGGAGGCAGCCGTACGAGCAGTACTTC. Translated: CSARDWRQPYEQYF.

This clonotype showed up many times. The genes are TRBV10-3 and TRBJ2-7, with 7 bases fitting TRBD1. Germline V gives CDR1 ENHRY, CDR2 SYGVKD. The CDR3 is 16 residues long. Germline trimming cut 0 bases from V and 4 bases from J; bases unmatched to any gene: 9. The CDR3 nucleotides read TGTGCCATCAGTGAGTCGACAGGGCAACTTCATTACGAGCAGTACTTC. Translated, it gives CAISESTGQLHYEQYF.

This clonotype was seen at least ten times. DNA of the CDR3: TGCGCCAGCAGCTATACCGGGCCATCCTACGAGCAGTACTTC. This translates into CASSYTGPSYEQYF. The chain couples TRBV5-1 to TRBJ2-7, with D hard to call. CDR1 is SGHRS and CDR2 is YFSETQ in the germline V gene. The CDR3 length is 14 residues. V was shortened by 3 bases and J by 1 base, with 11 bases between the two germline ends.

This chain joins TRBV9 and TRBJ2-1, with 7 bases matching TRBD1. This CDR3 spans 16 amino acids. Looked up from germline, CDR1 is SGDLS and CDR2 is YYNGEE. Trimming took 4 bases from V and 0 from J; bases not matched to a gene: 7. CDR3 sequence (DNA): TGTGCCAGCAGCACCGACAGGGCGAGCTCCTACAATGAGCAGTTCTTC. Translated: CASSTDRASSYNEQFF.

This clonotype occurred a few times. The rearrangement uses TRBV7-3 and TRBJ1-5, with a possible D match to TRBD1 (6 bases). Germline V gene data show CDR1 as SGHTA and CDR2 as FQGTGA. Deletions cut 5 bases from V and 3 bases from J, with 11 bases between. CDR3 length: 14 residues. DNA of the CDR3: TGTGCCAGCAGCAAACAGGGCCCCAATCAGCCCCAGCATTTT. Protein product: CASSKQGPNQPQHF.

There are a few counts of this clonotype. This chain joins TRBV9 and TRBJ1-4; no definite D call. Germline CDR1 is SGDLS and CDR2 is YYNGEE. This CDR3 contains 13 residues. With 3 bases removed from V and 4 bases from J, the gap between germline ends came to 7 bases. The CDR3 DNA reads TGTGCCAGCAGCGGACAAGTTAATGAAAAACTGTTTTTT. It encodes CASSGQVNEKLFF.

This clonotype was picked up many times. The rearrangement uses TRBV5-1 and TRBJ2-1; no clear D. Germline V gives CDR1 SGHRS, CDR2 YFSETQ. The CDR3 is 15 amino acids. Deletions cut 0 bases from V and 7 bases from J, with 14 bases between. In DNA form, the CDR3 reads TGCGCCAGCAGCTTGGACTGGAACGCTGGGAATGAGCAGTTCTTC. Residues: CASSLDWNAGNEQFF.

This chain links TRBV5-1 with TRBJ2-3, with 7 bases identical to TRBD2. J lost 2 bases, V lost 3 bases, and 6 bases had no gene match. The germline gives CDR1 SGHRS, CDR2 YFSETQ. The CDR3 runs to 15 residues. In nucleotides, the CDR3 is TGCGCCAGCAGCTCCCAGCGGGACTTCACAGATACGCAGTATTTT. Protein: CASSSQRDFTDTQYF.

This clonotype was seen a few times. The chain couples TRBV12-3 or TRBV12-4 to TRBJ2-1; 8 nucleotides line up with TRBD2. V shed 6 bases, J shed 0 bases, and the junction held 7 bases outside the gene matches. This CDR3 has 16 residues. CDR3 amino acids: CASSRPAGGSYNEQFF. The CDR3 DNA follows: TGTGCCAGCAGCAGACCGGCGGGAGGCTCCTACAATGAGCAGTTCTTC.

This clonotype has only one observation. The rearrangement links TRBV5-3 to TRBJ2-7; D is unresolved. TRBV5-3 is filed as an ORF, its function uncertain. This CDR3 comprises 16 residues. V was trimmed by 5 bases and J by 2 bases, leaving 20 bases between them. This CDR3 is CARRPVATSDPYEQYF. CDR3 nucleotide sequence: TGTGCCAGAAGGCCCGTTGCTACCAGTGATCCCTACGAGCAGTACTTC.

The chain joins TRBV11-1 to TRBJ2-7; 15 bases are a match to TRBD2. The germline CDR1 and CDR2 sequences are SGHAT and FQDESV (reference sequence). The CDR3 extends over 18 amino acids. The J segment lost 4 bases and the V segment lost 8 bases, leaving 15 bases of the junction unmatched. CDR3 residues: CASGLGTSGRSFPYEQYF. CDR3 DNA sequence: TGTGCCAGCGGCCTGGGGACTAGCGGGAGGTCCTTCCCGTACGAGCAGTACTTC.

The chain uses TRBV30 and TRBJ2-7; D ambiguous. V was clipped by 0 bases and J by 2 bases, with 11 bases between them. CDR3 length: 14 residues. CDR1 GTSNPN and CDR2 SVGIG come from the germline V gene (reference sequence). DNA for the CDR3: TGTGCCTGGAGTGTACAACTGCCACCCTACGAGCAGTACTTC. Its translation: CAWSVQLPPYEQYF.

In this sample, this clonotype turned up a few times. The genes are TRBV4-3 and TRBJ1-4, with D uncertain. This CDR3 spans 14 amino acids. CDR1 LGHNA and CDR2 YSLEER come from the germline V gene. The V end lost 0 bases, the J end lost 6 bases, and 8 bases lay between the germline ends. CDR3: CASSQERAHEKLFF. In nucleotides, the CDR3 is TGCGCCAGCAGCCAAGAGCGAGCACATGAAAAACTGTTTTTT.

This chain links TRBV7-9 with TRBJ2-1; a possible D gene is TRBD2 (6 bases). Between the trimmed V and J ends, which lost 5 bases and 8 bases, there was a span of 10 bases. This CDR3 is built from 12 residues. CDR1 SEHNR and CDR2 FQNEAQ come from the germline V gene (reference sequence). The CDR3 here is CASSHGGDEQFF. The CDR3 nucleotides read TGTGCCAGCAGCCACGGGGGTGATGAGCAGTTCTTC.

This sequence joins TRBV20-1 and TRBJ2-7; 14 nucleotides align to TRBD2. With V trimmed by 5 bases and J by 1 base, 7 bases remained unmatched. From germline, CDR1 is DFQATT and CDR2 SNEGSKA (reference sequence). The CDR3 spans 16 residues. The CDR3 region has the DNA TGCAGTGCTGGGGGGACTAGCGGGGGCCATTCCTACGAGCAGTACTTC. It translates to CSAGGTSGGHSYEQYF.

This clonotype was counted a few times. The chain carries TRBV12-3 or TRBV12-4 and TRBJ1-1; D is undetermined. The CDR3 runs 13 residues. The V end lost 2 bases, the J end lost 3 bases, and 7 bases lay between the germline ends. The CDR3 nucleotides are TGTGCCAGCAGTTTATGGTGGGACACTGAAGCTTTCTTT. Its translation is CASSLWWDTEAFF.

This clonotype has more than one count but fewer than ten. The chain carries TRBV28 and TRBJ1-5; D gene unclear. Germline CDR1 and CDR2: MDHEN and SYDVKM. Trimming shortened V by 3 bases and J by 4 bases, and 19 bases separated the two germline ends. This CDR3 is built from 17 residues. The CDR3 loop reads CASSFFTGEGLNQPQHF. The CDR3 bases are TGTGCCAGCAGTTTCTTTACCGGTGAAGGGTTAAATCAGCCCCAGCATTTT.

This clonotype was counted only a few times. The chain joins TRBV24-1 to TRBJ2-1; D is tentatively TRBD1 or TRBD2 (5 bases each). The CDR3 has 17 residues. In germline, CDR1 is KGHDR, CDR2 SFDVKD. With 3 bases removed from V and 0 bases from J, the gap between germline ends came to 14 bases. CDR3 sequence: CATSDPAGTTSYNEQFF. CDR3 DNA: TGTGCCACCAGTGATCCCGCCGGGACCACCTCCTACAATGAGCAGTTCTTC.

In this sample, this clonotype turned up a few times. The chain carries TRBV6-2 or TRBV6-3 and TRBJ2-3; TRBD1 matches at 9 bases. The CDR3 is 15 residues long. J gave up 4 bases and V 5 bases, and 7 bases lay outside the gene matches. Germline V gene lookup returns CDR1 MNHEY and CDR2 SVGEGT. CDR3 in amino acids: CASSNIRQGADTQYF. The CDR3 DNA follows: TGTGCCAGCAGTAACATTCGACAGGGGGCAGATACGCAGTATTTT.

In its sample, this clonotype was seen a few times. V is TRBV6-4 and J is TRBJ2-3, with D perhaps matching TRBD1 (5 bases). Germline CDR1 MRHNA, CDR2 SNTAGT. The V end was cut by 5 bases, the J end by 1 base, with 10 bases between. The CDR3 extends over 14 amino acids. The CDR3 DNA sequence: TGTGCCAGCAGTAGGGGCCTCGGCACAGATACGCAGTATTTT. Protein sequence: CASSRGLGTDTQYF.